This TCR beta chain was identified in a study of early T cells in non-severe SARS-CoV-2 infection. Each CDR3 protein is one row after TCRdb ran MiXCR on the 5' RACE reads. Seen here are tens of thousands of distinct CDR3 sequences, 9.5% to 13% observed once, and the top ten hold 7.6%. A note on this clonotype: Germline and junction disagree at one end, which may indicate a read error.

The source is an adult who was a healthcare worker with PCR-confirmed SARS-CoV-2 infection or an uninfected control (not recorded which). This material consisted of whole blood, taken at baseline.

CDR3 sequence reads: CASGQEDIGSTEAFF. CDR3 nucleotides: TGCGCCAGCGGCCAAGAAGATATCGGATCCACTGAAGCTTTCTTT. The gene calls are TRBV4-3 and TRBJ1-1; the D is unclear. The V gene's germline CDR1 is LGHNA and CDR2 YSLEER. The CDR3 loop spans 15 amino acids.